Below are 32 T cell receptor beta chains sequenced from a single sample in a study of metastatic and nonmetastatic thyroid tumors. TCRdb reanalyzed the PCR reads via MiXCR. The sample records about 24,000 clones, approximately 24% being singletons. The entire patient cohort was treatment-naive prior to thyroid surgery. Source material: blood. The receptors were sampled from a female donor with papillary thyroid cancer or a benign thyroid nodule (not recorded which). Some clones in this sample may be carry-over from other donors' samples.

The chain recombines TRBV20-1 with TRBJ1-2; the D is unclear. V was trimmed by 5 bases and J by 0 bases, leaving 7 bases between them. Germline-derived CDR1 and CDR2 are DFQATT and SNEGSKA (reference sequence). The CDR3 consists of 12 residues. CDR3 sequence reads: CSAETANYGYTF. The DNA of the CDR3 is TGCAGTGCTGAGACCGCTAACTATGGCTACACCTTC.

CDR3 bases: TGTGCCTGGAGGCTCCCGGGCGGACGGGTGGGGCAGTACTTC. Translated, it gives CAWRLPGGRVGQYF. The chain combines TRBV30 with TRBJ2-7; no reliable D call. CDR1 is GTSNPN, CDR2 SVGIG, per germline (reference sequence). V shed 3 bases and J shed 9 bases, with 21 bases lying between them. This CDR3 region has 14 residues.

This clone was counted at least ten times. The V gene is TRBV19, the J gene TRBJ2-1; 8 positions agree with TRBD2. V lost 6 bases, J lost 9 bases, and 13 bases stayed unmatched. From germline, CDR1 is LNHDA and CDR2 SQIVND (reference sequence). The CDR3 totals 15 residues. CDR3 nucleotide sequence: TGTGCCAGTAGCCGGGGGGCGGGAGGCTTGCCTGAGCAGTTCTTC. Translation: CASSRGAGGLPEQFF.

This clone is medium-sized by share. V and J are TRBV6-1 and TRBJ2-7; D perhaps matches TRBD2 (6 bases). V was trimmed by 3 bases and J by 0 bases, leaving 9 bases between them. Germline CDR1 is MNHNS and CDR2 is SASEGT. The CDR3 runs 14 residues. The CDR3 region is CASSEGDSSYEQYF. DNA for the CDR3: TGTGCCAGCAGTGAGGGGGACTCCTCCTACGAGCAGTACTTC.

In its sample, this clone was seen many times. This sequence joins TRBV4-2 and TRBJ2-6; 11 bases line up with TRBD2. V lost 5 bases and J lost 0; bases outside the gene matches: 3. This CDR3 is built from 17 residues. CDR1 is LGHNA and CDR2 is YNFKEQ in the germline V gene. The CDR3 loop reads CASSKTSGSSGANVLTF. The CDR3, as DNA: TGTGCCAGCAGCAAAACTAGCGGGAGCTCTGGGGCCAACGTCCTGACTTTC.

The rearrangement joins TRBV20-1 to TRBJ1-2; no clear D. The germline CDR1 and CDR2 sequences are DFQATT and SNEGSKA (reference sequence). The CDR3 has 16 amino acids. With 0 bases removed from V and 3 bases from J, the gap between germline ends came to 17 bases. CDR3 loop: CSARDRLGVGHYGYTF. DNA of the CDR3: TGCAGTGCTAGAGACCGCCTGGGAGTAGGTCACTATGGCTACACCTTC.

In its sample, this clone ranks as medium-sized (0.01 to 0.1%). The gene calls are TRBV2 and TRBJ2-7; TRBD1 is a possible D gene (6 bases). Trimming left V 5 bases short and J 4 bases short, with 9 bases between. Germline lookup yields CDR1 SNHLY and CDR2 FYNNEI. CDR3 length: 12 amino acids. CDR3 sequence: CASSRTGYEQYF. The CDR3 DNA follows: TGTGCCAGCAGTAGAACAGGGTACGAGCAGTACTTC.

In its sample, this clone was seen many times. V gene TRBV3-1 combines with J gene TRBJ1-6; no definite D call. In germline, CDR1 is LGHDT, CDR2 YNNKEL (reference sequence). Between the trimmed V and J ends, which lost 6 bases and 7 bases, there was a span of 7 bases. This CDR3 contains 12 residues. The CDR3 reads CASRAVNSPLHF. The CDR3 DNA is TGTGCCAGCAGGGCAGTAAATTCACCCCTCCACTTT.

Many counts were recorded for this clone. The rearrangement links TRBV18 to TRBJ2-7, with a tentative D call TRBD1 (6 bases). Germline-derived CDR1 and CDR2 are KGHSH and LQKENI. The CDR3 has 14 amino acids. Trimming cost V 5 bases and J 0 bases, with 11 bases left between them. The CDR3 DNA is TGTGCCAGCTCATCCCGACAGGCCTCCTACGAGCAGTACTTC. It translates to CASSSRQASYEQYF.

Worth noting for this clone: One end of the junction fails to match germline, which may point to a read error. This chain joins TRBV20-1 and TRBJ2-5; D may be TRBD2 (5 bases). The CDR3 runs to 13 residues. Germline lookup yields CDR1 DFQATT and CDR2 SNEGSKA (reference sequence). CDR3 bases: TGCAGTGCCCTCCGGGGTGGTGCAGAGACCCAGTGCTTC. It is translated as CSALRGGAETQCF.

On this clone: One junction end disagrees with the germline gene, perhaps due to a read error. J is TRBJ2-5 and V is TRBV10-1; D could derive from TRBD1 or TRBD2 (5 bases each). Germline assignment: CDR1 WNHNN and CDR2 SYGVQD (reference sequence). There are 13 residues in the CDR3. CDR3 region: CACRDQGRETEYF. CDR3 sequence (DNA): TGCGCCTGCCGTGATCAGGGAAGGGAGACCGAGTACTTC.

The chain's CDR3 is CASSIGGGAVEAFF. The CDR3 DNA reads as TGTGCCAGTAGTATAGGAGGGGGCGCTGTTGAAGCTTTCTTT. The chain recombines TRBV19 with TRBJ1-1; 7 bases match TRBD1. The germline V gene has CDR1 LNHDA and CDR2 SQIVND (reference sequence). The V segment lost 1 base and the J segment 7 bases; nucleotides outside the gene matches: 6. This CDR3 has 14 amino acids.

In this sample, this clone turned up many times. The same CDR3 also results from other DNA sequences found in this sample. CDR3 amino acids: CASSQGHNEQPQHF. The CDR3 nucleotides read TGCGCCAGCAGCCAGGGACATAACGAGCAGCCCCAGCATTTT. This sequence joins TRBV4-3 and TRBJ1-5, with D maybe TRBD1 (6 bases). There are 14 residues in the CDR3. Trimming removed 3 bases from V and 7 bases from J, with 13 bases in between. The germline V gene has CDR1 LGHNA and CDR2 YSLEER.

This clone was counted at least ten times. This chain joins TRBV10-3 and TRBJ1-5; D is uncertain. V shed 0 bases and J shed 2 bases, with 8 bases lying between them. The CDR3 is 15 amino acids. Germline V gene data show CDR1 as ENHRY and CDR2 as SYGVKD. CDR3 loop: CAISESAAGNQPQHF. CDR3 DNA: TGTGCCATCAGTGAGTCGGCGGCTGGCAATCAGCCCCAGCATTTT.

This clone was detected ten times or more. V and J are TRBV12-3 or TRBV12-4 and TRBJ1-1; no firm D call. The CDR3 has 13 residues. V lost 6 bases, J lost 4 bases, and 12 bases lay in between. In nucleotides, the CDR3 is TGTGCCAGCAGGAAGAGTCCTTCCACTGAAGCTTTCTTT. Translation: CASRKSPSTEAFF.

In its sample, this clone was seen many times. The V and J genes are TRBV18 and TRBJ1-4; a weak D match, TRBD1 (5 bases). Trimming cost V 2 bases and J 7 bases, with 26 bases left between them. Germline CDR1 is KGHSH and CDR2 is LQKENI. This CDR3 contains 19 residues. In nucleotides, the CDR3 is TGTGCCAGCTCACCAACCACGCTGTATTCACAGGCGCCGGGTGAAAAACTGTTTTTT. It yields the protein CASSPTTLYSQAPGEKLFF. Using reference TRBV18 and TRBJ1-4 for the parts outside the CDR3, the full variable domain is NAGVMQNPRHLVRRRGQEARLRCSPMKGHSHVYWYRQLPEEGLKFMVYLQKENIIDESGMPKERFSAEFPKEGPSILRIQQVVRGDSAAYFCASSPTTLYSQAPGEKLFFGSGTQLSVL.

This clone has at least ten counts. Different DNA sequences within this sample yield the same CDR3. The CDR3 nucleotides read TGTGCCAGCAGACGGGCGGGGGTTGGCACAGATACGCAGTATTTT. Translating it yields CASRRAGVGTDTQYF. The J gene is TRBJ2-3, the V gene TRBV12-3 or TRBV12-4; 7 bases fit TRBD2. This CDR3 region has 15 residues. The V and J ends lost 6 bases and 1 base, in that order; junction bases with no gene match: 7.

This clone was seen many times. The chain is built from TRBV4-3 and TRBJ2-7; 9 nucleotides align to TRBD2. The CDR3 sequence is 16 residues long. CDR1 is LGHNA, CDR2 YSLEER, per germline. With 0 bases clipped from V and 1 base from J, the junction kept 4 bases outside the gene matches. CDR3 DNA: TGCGCCAGCAGCCAAGAACCAGCGGGGGGTTCCTACGAGCAGTACTTC. Translating gives CASSQEPAGGSYEQYF.

The chain carries TRBV28 and TRBJ2-6, with a possible D match to TRBD2 (6 bases). Germline CDR1 reads MDHEN; CDR2 reads SYDVKM. V was shortened by 5 bases and J by 8 bases, with 19 bases between the two germline ends. This CDR3 has 16 residues. The CDR3 loop reads CASSRGRGYWSNVLTF. CDR3 sequence (DNA): TGTGCCAGCAGTCGGGGACGGGGGTATTGGTCCAACGTCCTGACTTTC. Full variable domain (remainder filled in from reference TRBV28 and TRBJ2-6): DVKVTQSSRYLVKRTGEKVFLECVQDMDHENMFWYRQDPGLGLRLIYFSYDVKMKEKGDIPEGYSVSREKKERFSLILESASTNQTSMYLCASSRGRGYWSNVLTFGAGSRLTVL.

This clone was counted at least ten times. Possible read error: a much larger clone is one base away. The V gene is TRBV12-3 or TRBV12-4, the J gene TRBJ2-3; 9 nucleotides agree with TRBD2. This CDR3 comprises 14 residues. The V segment lost 8 bases and the J segment 8 bases; nucleotides outside the gene matches: 11. CDR3 amino acids: CASGASGKSGTQYF. DNA for the CDR3: TGTGCCAGCGGGGCTAGCGGGAAATCAGGTACGCAGTATTTT.

This clone appeared many times. The chain has TRBV14 and TRBJ2-3, with 8 bases aligning to TRBD2. The junction had 12 bases not matched to a gene; V was cut back by 4 bases and J by 0 bases. The CDR3 totals 18 residues. CDR1 and CDR2 (germline): SGHDN, FVKESK. CDR3 nucleotides: TGTGCCAGCAGCCCCCATCCGTCCCCGGGAGGGAGCACAGATACGCAGTATTTT. This gives the protein CASSPHPSPGGSTDTQYF.

In this sample, this clone turned up many times. The chain recombines TRBV7-2 with TRBJ2-3; 9 nucleotides align to TRBD2. The V and J ends lost 1 base and 6 bases, in that order; junction bases with no gene match: 8. Germline CDR1 reads SGHTA; CDR2 reads FQGNSA. This CDR3 comprises 16 residues. The CDR3 loop is CASSLVSSGVWDTQYF. For the CDR3, the DNA is TGTGCCAGCAGCTTAGTTTCTAGCGGGGTATGGGATACGCAGTATTTT.

The chain has TRBV28 and TRBJ1-5, with a possible D match to TRBD1 (5 bases). Per the germline V gene, CDR1 is MDHEN and CDR2 is SYDVKM. The CDR3 is made up of 16 amino acids. Trimming left V 6 bases short and J 3 bases short, with 18 bases between. CDR3 protein: CASRGDWGRVNQPQHF. DNA for the CDR3: TGTGCCAGCAGGGGGGATTGGGGAAGGGTCAATCAGCCCCAGCATTTT.

This clone was seen at least ten times. A much larger clone sits a single nucleotide away, making a read error possible. Other DNA sequences of this sample code for an identical CDR3. In DNA, the CDR3 is TGTGCCAGCAGCCTGGAAACAGGGCCAACGAGCGTCCTGACTTTC. It yields the protein CASSLETGPTSVLTF. The chain uses TRBV11-2 and TRBJ2-6, with D perhaps TRBD1 (6 bases). Trimming pared 5 bases from V and 12 bases from J, leaving 20 bases between. Germline values: CDR1 SGHAT, CDR2 FQNNGV. The CDR3 totals 15 residues.

This clone was recorded at least ten times. The CDR3 is CSASSGGPNEKLFF. For the CDR3, the DNA is TGCAGTGCTAGTTCGGGAGGGCCTAATGAAAAACTGTTTTTT. The V gene is TRBV20-1, the J gene TRBJ1-4; D is unresolved. The CDR3 sequence is 14 residues long. Germline lookup yields CDR1 DFQATT and CDR2 SNEGSKA (reference sequence). V lost 3 bases to trimming and J lost 3 bases, with 11 bases between them.

The rearrangement uses TRBV28 and TRBJ2-7; D tentatively fits TRBD1 or TRBD2 (5 bases each). CDR1 is MDHEN and CDR2 is SYDVKM in the germline V gene. Trimming removed 6 bases from V and 3 bases from J, with 18 bases in between. The CDR3 extends over 15 amino acids. The DNA for the CDR3 is TGTGCCAGCAGGGTCGGGACGGCCAGGGACTACGAGCAGTACTTC. Protein product: CASRVGTARDYEQYF.

This clone was recorded a few times. The chain links TRBV29-1 to TRBJ2-7, with D hard to call. Germline values: CDR1 SQVTM, CDR2 ANQGSEA. V was trimmed by 5 bases and J by 5 bases, leaving 13 bases between them. The CDR3 contains 12 residues. CDR3 residues: CSVQLVVNEQYF. The CDR3 bases are TGCAGCGTTCAATTGGTGGTAAACGAGCAGTACTTC.

The sample holds many counts of this clone. One end of the junction does not line up with germline, which may come from a read error. The V call is TRBV28, the J call TRBJ1-1; TRBD1 matches 7 bases. Germline lookup yields CDR1 MDHEN and CDR2 SYDVKM. The length of the CDR3 is 9 residues. CDR3 DNA: TGTGCCAGCAGCCGCGACAGGGTCTTT. Its protein is CASSRDRVF. Filled out from reference TRBV28 and TRBJ1-1, the complete variable domain reads DVKVTQSSRYLVKRTGEKVFLECVQDMDHENMFWYRQDPGLGLRLIYFSYDVKMKEKGDIPEGYSVSREKKERFSLILESASTNQTSMYLCASSRDRVFGQGTRLTVV.

This clone is medium-sized in the sample. CDR3 loop: CASSPPEGGELFF. The CDR3 DNA sequence: TGTGCCAGCTCACCACCGGAGGGCGGGGAGCTGTTTTTT. The chain joins TRBV18 to TRBJ2-2; TRBD2 might be the D (6 bases). Trimming removed 0 bases from V and 7 bases from J, with 6 bases in between. CDR1 and CDR2 from the germline V gene are KGHSH and LQKENI. This CDR3 is built from 13 residues.

This clone was counted many times. The CDR3 ends on some other residue instead of the conserved phenylalanine or tryptophan, so this is likely a read error. The CDR3 bases are TGTGCCAGCAGTGAACCGGGACTACACGGAGATACGCAGTATCTT. Encoded protein: CASSEPGLHGDTQYL. V is TRBV2 and J is TRBJ2-3; 7 nucleotides match TRBD2. V was pared by 2 bases and J by 5 bases, with 7 bases of the junction left unmatched. The CDR3 is made up of 15 amino acids. CDR1 and CDR2 from the germline V gene are SNHLY and FYNNEI.

This clone was picked up many times. The chain links TRBV29-1 to TRBJ2-7, with D possibly TRBD1 on 5 matching bases. The CDR3 is 13 amino acids. V lost 8 bases and J lost 0, with 14 bases in between. Germline V gives CDR1 SQVTM, CDR2 ANQGSEA. CDR3 bases: TGCAGCATCCACGACAGCGACTCCTACGAGCAGTACTTC. It yields the protein CSIHDSDSYEQYF.

This clone was seen only once. V gene TRBV9 combines with J gene TRBJ2-2; a possible D gene is TRBD2 (5 bases). The CDR3 spans 13 residues. Germline V gene data show CDR1 as SGDLS and CDR2 as YYNGEE. Trimming pared 5 bases from V and 7 bases from J, leaving 12 bases between. CDR3 amino acids: CASRVRGGGELFF. In DNA, the CDR3 is TGTGCCAGCAGAGTACGGGGTGGCGGGGAGCTGTTTTTT.